A selection of T cell receptor beta chains follows, all from one sample in a study of post-analysis software for immune sequencing data. From the PCR reads, TCRdb called clonotypes with MiXCR, one entry per CDR3 protein. The repertoire holds fewer than 900,000 distinct CDR3 sequences, with about 45% as singletons. Source material: blood. The receptors were sampled from a girl between 10 and 17 years old with multiple sclerosis. Both conserved end residues are part of each CDR3. Each record gives: J gene, V gene, D gene, clone size, CDR3 protein, CDR3 DNA. D genes are given only for firm matches. Some rows have no size entry. The others give once, few or many, or a class for an expanded clone.

J gene: TRBJ2-3; V gene: TRBV5-1; D gene: .; clone size: .; CDR3 protein: CASSSQGEDTQYF; CDR3 DNA: TGCGCCAGCAGCTCGCAGGGAGAAGATACGCAGTATTTT
J gene: TRBJ2-7; V gene: TRBV15; D gene: .; clone size: once; CDR3 protein: CAASRDRRSYEQYF; CDR3 DNA: TGTGCCGCCAGCAGAGATCGGAGGTCCTACGAGCAGTACTTC
J gene: TRBJ1-2; V gene: TRBV21-1; D gene: .; clone size: .; CDR3 protein: CASSLACYGYTF; CDR3 DNA: TGTGCCAGCAGCCTGGCATGCTATGGCTACACCTTC
J gene: TRBJ2-1; V gene: TRBV9; D gene: TRBD2; clone size: .; CDR3 protein: CASSADPTSGGSGDEQFF; CDR3 DNA: TGTGCCAGCAGCGCGGATCCGACTAGCGGGGGGTCCGGCGATGAGCAGTTCTTC
J gene: TRBJ1-1; V gene: TRBV25-1; D gene: .; clone size: .; CDR3 protein: CASREGGARAFF; CDR3 DNA: TGTGCCAGCAGGGAGGGGGGGGCGAGAGCTTTCTTT
J gene: TRBJ2-6; V gene: TRBV7-9; D gene: TRBD1; clone size: .; CDR3 protein: CTSSHPKTGALSGANVLTF; CDR3 DNA: TGTACCAGCAGCCACCCTAAGACAGGGGCCCTCTCTGGGGCCAACGTCCTGACTTTC
J gene: TRBJ2-7; V gene: TRBV10-3; D gene: .; clone size: .; CDR3 protein: CAINDGSSYEQYF; CDR3 DNA: TGTGCCATCAACGATGGCTCAAGCTACGAGCAGTACTTC
J gene: TRBJ2-6; V gene: TRBV30; D gene: .; clone size: .; CDR3 protein: CAWIPGANVLTF; CDR3 DNA: TGTGCCTGGATTCCCGGGGCCAACGTCCTGACTTTC
J gene: TRBJ2-5; V gene: TRBV20-1; D gene: TRBD2; clone size: .; CDR3 protein: CSARDLSLAEETQYF; CDR3 DNA: TGCAGTGCTAGAGATTTATCACTAGCGGAAGAGACCCAGTACTTC
J gene: TRBJ1-1; V gene: TRBV6-6; D gene: .; clone size: .; CDR3 protein: CASSYVGLNTEAFF; CDR3 DNA: TGTGCCAGCAGTTACGTGGGCCTGAACACTGAAGCTTTCTTT
J gene: TRBJ2-3; V gene: TRBV7-2; D gene: .; clone size: few; CDR3 protein: CASSQRTSSTDTQYF; CDR3 DNA: TGTGCCAGCAGCCAAAGGACCTCTAGCACAGATACGCAGTATTTT
J gene: TRBJ1-5; V gene: TRBV15; D gene: .; clone size: .; CDR3 protein: CATSRDLTGSNQPQHF; CDR3 DNA: TGTGCCACCAGCAGAGATCTCACGGGTAGCAATCAGCCCCAGCATTTT
J gene: TRBJ2-5; V gene: TRBV29-1; D gene: .; clone size: .; CDR3 protein: CSVGKGRETQYF; CDR3 DNA: TGCAGCGTTGGGAAGGGCAGAGAGACCCAGTACTTC
J gene: TRBJ2-2; V gene: TRBV13; D gene: .; clone size: .; CDR3 protein: CASSAQGMSSRQLTGELFF; CDR3 DNA: TGTGCCAGCAGCGCCCAAGGGATGTCTTCCCGTCAACTCACCGGGGAGCTGTTTTTT
J gene: TRBJ2-1; V gene: TRBV7-9; D gene: TRBD2; clone size: .; CDR3 protein: CASSSTSGGNFGYNEQFF; CDR3 DNA: TGTGCCAGCAGCTCGACTAGCGGGGGCAACTTCGGGTACAATGAGCAGTTCTTC
J gene: TRBJ1-4; V gene: TRBV20-1; D gene: .; clone size: .; CDR3 protein: CSARVGQEKLFF; CDR3 DNA: TGCAGTGCTAGAGTAGGACAGGAAAAACTGTTTTTT
J gene: TRBJ1-2; V gene: TRBV4-3; D gene: TRBD1; clone size: few; CDR3 protein: CASSQVDRNYGYTF; CDR3 DNA: TGCGCCAGCAGCCAAGTGGACAGGAACTATGGCTACACCTTC
J gene: TRBJ2-2; V gene: TRBV5-1; D gene: .; clone size: many; CDR3 protein: CASGQTTQNTGELFF; CDR3 DNA: TGCGCCAGCGGCCAGACTACCCAGAACACCGGGGAGCTGTTTTTT
J gene: TRBJ1-1; V gene: TRBV20-1; D gene: .; clone size: .; CDR3 protein: CSATAHMGVNTEAFF; CDR3 DNA: TGCAGTGCTACAGCGCACATGGGGGTGAACACTGAAGCTTTCTTT
J gene: TRBJ1-2; V gene: TRBV7-3; D gene: .; clone size: few; CDR3 protein: CASSLDPSYGYTF; CDR3 DNA: TGTGCCAGCAGCCTAGACCCTAGCTATGGCTACACCTTC
J gene: TRBJ1-6; V gene: TRBV7-2; D gene: .; clone size: .; CDR3 protein: CASSGMQGVRNSPRHF; CDR3 DNA: TGTGCCAGCAGCGGTATGCAGGGTGTAAGGAATTCACCCCGCCACTTT
J gene: TRBJ2-1; V gene: TRBV12-3/TRBV12-4; D gene: TRBD2; clone size: few; CDR3 protein: CASSQRERGYNEQFF; CDR3 DNA: TGTGCCAGCAGTCAGCGGGAGCGAGGGTACAATGAGCAGTTCTTC
J gene: TRBJ1-2; V gene: TRBV15; D gene: TRBD1; clone size: few; CDR3 protein: CATSRDGTGSNYGYTF; CDR3 DNA: TGTGCCACCAGCAGAGATGGGACAGGGTCAAACTATGGCTACACCTTC
J gene: TRBJ1-1; V gene: TRBV29-1; D gene: .; clone size: few; CDR3 protein: CSATQGVNTEAFF; CDR3 DNA: TGCAGCGCTACACAGGGAGTCAACACTGAAGCTTTCTTT
J gene: TRBJ2-1; V gene: TRBV6-2/TRBV6-3; D gene: TRBD2; clone size: .; CDR3 protein: CASSYSTTSGVYNEQFF; CDR3 DNA: TGTGCCAGCAGTTACTCCACAACTAGCGGGGTCTACAATGAGCAGTTCTTC
J gene: TRBJ2-1; V gene: TRBV27; D gene: .; clone size: .; CDR3 protein: CASSFTQRTYSYNEQFF; CDR3 DNA: TGTGCCAGCAGTTTTACCCAGCGGACCTACTCCTACAATGAGCAGTTCTTC
J gene: TRBJ2-1; V gene: TRBV29-1; D gene: .; clone size: .; CDR3 protein: CSVEDRIYEQFF; CDR3 DNA: TGCAGCGTTGAAGATCGAATATATGAGCAGTTCTTC
J gene: TRBJ2-5; V gene: TRBV7-3; D gene: .; clone size: few; CDR3 protein: CASSSRVAETQYF; CDR3 DNA: TGTGCCAGCAGCTCCAGGGTCGCAGAGACCCAGTACTTC
J gene: TRBJ1-2; V gene: TRBV7-2; D gene: TRBD1; clone size: .; CDR3 protein: CASSLAGQGRLRGYTF; CDR3 DNA: TGTGCCAGCAGCTTAGCCGGACAGGGGAGGCTTCGTGGCTACACCTTC
J gene: TRBJ2-1; V gene: TRBV4-2; D gene: .; clone size: .; CDR3 protein: CASSQEVHNEQFF; CDR3 DNA: TGTGCCAGCAGTCAGGAGGTCCACAATGAGCAGTTCTTC
J gene: TRBJ1-2; V gene: TRBV20-1; D gene: .; clone size: once; CDR3 protein: CSASEPGRLNYGYTF; CDR3 DNA: TGCAGTGCTAGTGAGCCGGGACGGCTTAACTATGGCTACACCTTC
J gene: TRBJ2-5; V gene: TRBV7-9; D gene: TRBD2; clone size: few; CDR3 protein: CASSSTLGTSGSWQETQYF; CDR3 DNA: TGTGCCAGCAGCTCAACCTTGGGGACTAGCGGGAGCTGGCAAGAGACCCAGTACTTC
J gene: TRBJ2-6; V gene: TRBV19; D gene: .; clone size: .; CDR3 protein: CASSMEHPGANVLTF; CDR3 DNA: TGTGCCAGTAGTATGGAACATCCCGGGGCCAACGTCCTGACTTTC
J gene: TRBJ2-1; V gene: TRBV20-1; D gene: TRBD2; clone size: once; CDR3 protein: CSARVPSGSPEQFF; CDR3 DNA: TGCAGTGCTAGAGTGCCTAGCGGGAGTCCGGAGCAGTTCTTC
J gene: TRBJ2-3; V gene: TRBV7-8; D gene: TRBD1; clone size: .; CDR3 protein: CASSMDRQTDTQYF; CDR3 DNA: TGTGCCAGCAGCATGGACAGGCAAACAGATACGCAGTATTTT
J gene: TRBJ2-7; V gene: TRBV6-6; D gene: .; clone size: .; CDR3 protein: CASSYLGESGEQYF; CDR3 DNA: TGTGCCAGCAGTTACTTGGGGGAATCGGGGGAGCAGTACTTC
J gene: TRBJ1-1; V gene: TRBV2; D gene: .; clone size: .; CDR3 protein: CASTLPIKTGYTTEAFF; CDR3 DNA: TGTGCCAGCACCCTACCTATAAAGACAGGCTATACCACTGAAGCTTTCTTT
J gene: TRBJ2-7; V gene: TRBV28; D gene: TRBD2; clone size: few; CDR3 protein: CASSLTVSGLAGSYEQYF; CDR3 DNA: TGTGCCAGCAGTTTGACCGTTTCGGGACTAGCGGGATCCTACGAGCAGTACTTC
J gene: TRBJ2-5; V gene: TRBV20-1; D gene: TRBD2; clone size: .; CDR3 protein: CSASHLGPAGVGETQYF; CDR3 DNA: TGCAGTGCTAGTCACCTCGGTCCAGCGGGAGTAGGGGAGACCCAGTACTTC
J gene: TRBJ2-1; V gene: TRBV27; D gene: TRBD2; clone size: .; CDR3 protein: CASSLTSGTPSEQFF; CDR3 DNA: TGTGCCAGCAGTTTAACTAGCGGGACACCCAGTGAGCAGTTCTTC
J gene: TRBJ2-1; V gene: TRBV15; D gene: TRBD2; clone size: few; CDR3 protein: CATSPPGLAGYNEQFF; CDR3 DNA: TGTGCCACCAGCCCCCCGGGGCTAGCGGGGTACAATGAGCAGTTCTTC
J gene: TRBJ2-7; V gene: TRBV20-1; D gene: .; clone size: .; CDR3 protein: CSAPRDNSYEQYF; CDR3 DNA: TGCAGTGCCCCCCGGGACAACTCCTACGAGCAGTACTTC
J gene: TRBJ2-1; V gene: TRBV7-9; D gene: .; clone size: .; CDR3 protein: CASSHPTDYNEQFF; CDR3 DNA: TGTGCCAGCAGCCATCCGACTGACTACAATGAGCAGTTCTTC
J gene: TRBJ2-5; V gene: TRBV4-1; D gene: .; clone size: few; CDR3 protein: CASSQPSGLQETQYF; CDR3 DNA: TGCGCCAGCAGCCAACCCAGCGGGTTGCAAGAGACCCAGTACTTC
J gene: TRBJ1-1; V gene: TRBV3-1; D gene: .; clone size: .; CDR3 protein: CASSQGGRITEAFF; CDR3 DNA: TGTGCCAGCAGCCAAGGGGGGAGAATCACTGAAGCTTTCTTT
J gene: TRBJ2-7; V gene: TRBV4-2; D gene: TRBD1; clone size: few; CDR3 protein: CASSQEISTGNYEQYF; CDR3 DNA: TGTGCCAGCAGCCAAGAGATATCGACAGGGAACTACGAGCAGTACTTC
J gene: TRBJ1-6; V gene: TRBV5-1; D gene: .; clone size: .; CDR3 protein: CASSSRGNSPLHF; CDR3 DNA: TGCGCCAGCAGCTCTCGGGGTAATTCACCCCTCCACTTT
J gene: TRBJ2-3; V gene: TRBV29-1; D gene: .; clone size: few; CDR3 protein: CSVAGADTQYF; CDR3 DNA: TGCAGCGTTGCTGGGGCAGATACGCAGTATTTT
J gene: TRBJ2-7; V gene: TRBV6-6; D gene: .; clone size: .; CDR3 protein: CARSYSRSDDITYEQYF; CDR3 DNA: TGTGCCCGCAGTTACTCGAGGAGCGATGATATTACCTACGAGCAGTACTTC
J gene: TRBJ2-1; V gene: TRBV11-3; D gene: TRBD2; clone size: few; CDR3 protein: CASSSRLAQVVNEQFF; CDR3 DNA: TGTGCCAGCAGCTCGAGACTAGCCCAAGTTGTGAATGAGCAGTTCTTC